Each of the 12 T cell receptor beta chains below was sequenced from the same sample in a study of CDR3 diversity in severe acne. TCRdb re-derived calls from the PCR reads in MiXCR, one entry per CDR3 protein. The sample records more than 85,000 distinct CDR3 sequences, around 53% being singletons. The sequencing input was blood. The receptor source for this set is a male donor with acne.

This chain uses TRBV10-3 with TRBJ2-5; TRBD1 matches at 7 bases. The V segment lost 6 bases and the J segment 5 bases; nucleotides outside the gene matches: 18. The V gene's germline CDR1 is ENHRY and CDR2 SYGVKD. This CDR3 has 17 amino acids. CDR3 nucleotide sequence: TGTGCCATCAGCGGGACAGATATACTCTCCCCGGGGGAGACCCAGTACTTC. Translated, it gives CAISGTDILSPGETQYF.

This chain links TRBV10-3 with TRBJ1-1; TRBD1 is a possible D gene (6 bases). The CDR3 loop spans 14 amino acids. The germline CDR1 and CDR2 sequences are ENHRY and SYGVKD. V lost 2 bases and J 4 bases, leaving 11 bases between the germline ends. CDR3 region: CAISELGGGTEAFF. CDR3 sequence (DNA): TGTGCCATCAGTGAGCTCGGGGGCGGCACTGAAGCTTTCTTT.

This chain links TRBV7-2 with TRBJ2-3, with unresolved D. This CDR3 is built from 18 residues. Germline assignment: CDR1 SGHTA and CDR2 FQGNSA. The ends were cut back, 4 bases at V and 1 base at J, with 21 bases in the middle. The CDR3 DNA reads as TGTGCCAGCAGCTCCGTGCTTGTCGGTGGGGATGGCACAGATACGCAGTATTTT. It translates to CASSSVLVGGDGTDTQYF.

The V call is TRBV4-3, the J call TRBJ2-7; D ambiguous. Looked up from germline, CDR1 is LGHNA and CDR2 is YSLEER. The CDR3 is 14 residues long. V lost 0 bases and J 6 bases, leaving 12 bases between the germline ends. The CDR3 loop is CASSQDTNSAEQYF. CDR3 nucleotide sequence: TGCGCCAGCAGCCAAGATACGAACTCAGCCGAGCAGTACTTC.

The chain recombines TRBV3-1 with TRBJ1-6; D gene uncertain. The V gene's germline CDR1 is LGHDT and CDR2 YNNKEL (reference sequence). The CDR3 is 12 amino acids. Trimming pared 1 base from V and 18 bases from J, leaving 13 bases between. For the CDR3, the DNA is TGTGCCAGCAGCCAAGGTGGCAGCACTCCCCACTTT. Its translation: CASSQGGSTPHF.

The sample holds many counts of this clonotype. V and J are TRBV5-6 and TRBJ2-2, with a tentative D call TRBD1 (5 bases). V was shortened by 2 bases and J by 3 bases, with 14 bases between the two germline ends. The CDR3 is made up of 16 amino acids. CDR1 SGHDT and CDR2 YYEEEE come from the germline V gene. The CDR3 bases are TGTGCCAGCAGCTTTCCCGACAGAACGTACACCGGGGAGCTGTTTTTT. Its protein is CASSFPDRTYTGELFF.

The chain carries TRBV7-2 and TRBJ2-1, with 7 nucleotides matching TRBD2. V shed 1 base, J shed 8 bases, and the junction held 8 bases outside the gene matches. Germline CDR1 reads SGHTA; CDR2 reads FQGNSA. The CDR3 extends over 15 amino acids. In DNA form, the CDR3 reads TGTGCCAGCAGCTTAGGGCCGGGACTAAGAGATGAGCAGTTCTTC. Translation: CASSLGPGLRDEQFF.

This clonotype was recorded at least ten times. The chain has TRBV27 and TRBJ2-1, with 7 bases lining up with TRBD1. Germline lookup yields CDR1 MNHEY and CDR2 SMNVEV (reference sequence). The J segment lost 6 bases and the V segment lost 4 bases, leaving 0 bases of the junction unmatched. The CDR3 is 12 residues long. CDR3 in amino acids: CASSWDSNEQFF. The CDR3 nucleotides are TGTGCCAGCAGTTGGGACAGCAATGAGCAGTTCTTC.

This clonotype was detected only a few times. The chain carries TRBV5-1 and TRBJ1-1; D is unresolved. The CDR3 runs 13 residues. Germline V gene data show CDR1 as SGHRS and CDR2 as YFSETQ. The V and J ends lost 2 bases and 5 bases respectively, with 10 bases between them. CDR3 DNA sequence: TGCGCCAGCAGCTTTGGTGCGGAGACTGAAGCTTTCTTT. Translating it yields CASSFGAETEAFF.

The CDR3 region is CASSEDGFSYNSPLHF. The CDR3 DNA sequence: TGTGCCAGCAGTGAAGATGGGTTCAGCTATAATTCACCCCTCCACTTT. The rearrangement uses TRBV2 and TRBJ1-6; the D is unclear. This CDR3 has 16 residues. Per the germline V gene, CDR1 is SNHLY and CDR2 is FYNNEI. With 1 base removed from V and 3 bases from J, the gap between germline ends came to 10 bases.

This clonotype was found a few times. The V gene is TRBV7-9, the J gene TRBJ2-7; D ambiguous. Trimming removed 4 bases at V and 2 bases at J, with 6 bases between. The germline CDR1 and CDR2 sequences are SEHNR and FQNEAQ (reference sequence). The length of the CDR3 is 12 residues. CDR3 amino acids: CASSYGTYEQYF. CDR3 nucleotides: TGTGCCAGCAGCTATGGGACCTACGAGCAGTACTTC.

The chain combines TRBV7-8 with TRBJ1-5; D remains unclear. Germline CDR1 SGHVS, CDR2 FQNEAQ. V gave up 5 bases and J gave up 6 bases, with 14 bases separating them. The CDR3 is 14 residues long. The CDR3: CASSPVGLGQPQHF. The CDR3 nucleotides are TGTGCCAGCAGCCCCGTAGGGCTTGGTCAGCCCCAGCATTTT. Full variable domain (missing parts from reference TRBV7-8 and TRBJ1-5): GAGVSQSPRYKVAKRGQDVALRCDPISGHVSLFWYQQALGQGPEFLTYFQNEAQLDKSGLPSDRFFAERPEGSVSTLKIQRTQQEDSAVYLCASSPVGLGQPQHFGDGTRLSIL.